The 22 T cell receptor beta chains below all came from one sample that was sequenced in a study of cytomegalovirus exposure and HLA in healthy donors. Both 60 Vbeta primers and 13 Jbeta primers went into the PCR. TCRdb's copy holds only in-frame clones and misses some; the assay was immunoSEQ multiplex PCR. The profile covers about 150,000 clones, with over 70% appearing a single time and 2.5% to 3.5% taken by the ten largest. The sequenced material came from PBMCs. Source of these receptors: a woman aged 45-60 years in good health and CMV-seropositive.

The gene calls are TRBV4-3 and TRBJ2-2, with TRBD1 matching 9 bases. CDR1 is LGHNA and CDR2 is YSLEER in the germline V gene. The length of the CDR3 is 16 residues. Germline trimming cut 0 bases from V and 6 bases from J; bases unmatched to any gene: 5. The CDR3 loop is CASSQDRGTGSGELFF. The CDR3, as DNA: TGCGCCAGCAGCCAAGATCGTGGGACAGGGTCCGGGGAGCTGTTTTTT.

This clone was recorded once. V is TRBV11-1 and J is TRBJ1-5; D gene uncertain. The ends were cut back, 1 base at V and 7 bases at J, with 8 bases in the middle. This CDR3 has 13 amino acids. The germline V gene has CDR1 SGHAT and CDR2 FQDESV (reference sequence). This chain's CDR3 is CASSLELGQPQHF. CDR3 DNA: TGTGCCAGCAGCTTAGAGCTAGGACAGCCCCAGCATTTT.

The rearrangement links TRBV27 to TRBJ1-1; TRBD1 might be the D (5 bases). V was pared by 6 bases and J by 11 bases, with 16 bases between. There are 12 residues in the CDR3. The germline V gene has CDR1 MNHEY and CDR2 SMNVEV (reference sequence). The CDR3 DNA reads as TGTGCCAGCAGCCCGGGGGACTCCCGGGCTTTCTTT. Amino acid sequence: CASSPGDSRAFF.

This CDR3 reads CASSTQGRGDTIYF. The DNA of the CDR3 is TGTGCCAGCAGCACCCAGGGGCGGGGGGACACCATATATTTT. The gene calls are TRBV28 and TRBJ1-3; D possibly corresponds to TRBD1 (6 bases). V lost 6 bases and J lost 8, with 17 bases in between. From germline, CDR1 is MDHEN and CDR2 SYDVKM. This CDR3 comprises 14 residues.

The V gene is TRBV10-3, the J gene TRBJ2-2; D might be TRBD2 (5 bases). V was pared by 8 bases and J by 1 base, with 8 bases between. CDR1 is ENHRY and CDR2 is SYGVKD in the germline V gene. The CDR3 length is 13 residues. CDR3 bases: TGTGCCATCGCCGCGGGGAACACCGGGGAGCTGTTTTTT. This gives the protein CAIAAGNTGELFF.

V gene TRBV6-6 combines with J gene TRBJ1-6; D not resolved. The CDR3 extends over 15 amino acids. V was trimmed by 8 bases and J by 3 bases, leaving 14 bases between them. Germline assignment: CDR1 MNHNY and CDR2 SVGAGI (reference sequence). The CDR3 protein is CASSRDRVYNSPLHF. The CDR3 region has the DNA TGTGCCAGCTCGCGGGATCGGGTCTATAATTCACCCCTCCACTTT.

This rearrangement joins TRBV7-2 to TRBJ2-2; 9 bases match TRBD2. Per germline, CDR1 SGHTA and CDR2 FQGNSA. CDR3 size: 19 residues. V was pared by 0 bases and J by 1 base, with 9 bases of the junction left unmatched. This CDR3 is CASSLATLRLAENTGELFF. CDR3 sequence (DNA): TGTGCCAGCAGCTTAGCGACCCTTCGACTAGCGGAGAACACCGGGGAGCTGTTTTTT.

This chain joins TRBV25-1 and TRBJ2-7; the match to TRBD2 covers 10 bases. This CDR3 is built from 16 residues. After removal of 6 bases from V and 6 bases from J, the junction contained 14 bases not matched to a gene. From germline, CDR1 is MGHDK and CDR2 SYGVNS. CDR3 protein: CASSTAGGGGPAEQYF. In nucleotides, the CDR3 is TGTGCCAGCAGCACAGCGGGGGGGGGCGGACCCGCCGAGCAGTACTTC.

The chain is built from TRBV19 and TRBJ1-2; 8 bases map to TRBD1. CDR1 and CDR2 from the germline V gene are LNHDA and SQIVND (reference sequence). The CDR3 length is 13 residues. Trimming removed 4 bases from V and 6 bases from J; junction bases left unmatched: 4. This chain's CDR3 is CASSTRTGNGYTF. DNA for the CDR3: TGTGCCAGTAGTACAAGGACAGGGAATGGCTACACCTTC.

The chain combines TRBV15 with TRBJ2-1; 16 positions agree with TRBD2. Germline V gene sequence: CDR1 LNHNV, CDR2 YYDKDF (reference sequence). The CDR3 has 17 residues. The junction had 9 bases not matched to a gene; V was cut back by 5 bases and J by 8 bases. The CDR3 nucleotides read TGTGCCACCAGCGCTGGGACTAGCGGGGGGGCCGGGGATGAGCAGTTCTTC. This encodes CATSAGTSGGAGDEQFF.

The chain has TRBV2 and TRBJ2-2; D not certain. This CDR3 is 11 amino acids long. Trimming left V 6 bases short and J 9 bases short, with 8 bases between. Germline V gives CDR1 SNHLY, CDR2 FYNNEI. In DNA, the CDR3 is TGTGCCAGCAGCCGCCAGTGGGAGCTGTTTTTT. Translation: CASSRQWELFF.

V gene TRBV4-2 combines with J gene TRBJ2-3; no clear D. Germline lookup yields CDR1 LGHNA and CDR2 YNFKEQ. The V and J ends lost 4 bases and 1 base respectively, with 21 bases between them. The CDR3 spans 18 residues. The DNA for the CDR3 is TGTGCCAGCAGCCTGGGCGCGATCAATGCTTATGGCACAGATACGCAGTATTTT. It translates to CASSLGAINAYGTDTQYF.

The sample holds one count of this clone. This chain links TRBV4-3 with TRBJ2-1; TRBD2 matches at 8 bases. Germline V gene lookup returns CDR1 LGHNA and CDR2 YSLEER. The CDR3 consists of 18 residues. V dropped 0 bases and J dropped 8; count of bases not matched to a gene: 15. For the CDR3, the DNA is TGCGCCAGCAGCCAAGATCTGCAACGGGGGGGCACGGCGGATGAGCAGTTCTTC. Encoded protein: CASSQDLQRGGTADEQFF.

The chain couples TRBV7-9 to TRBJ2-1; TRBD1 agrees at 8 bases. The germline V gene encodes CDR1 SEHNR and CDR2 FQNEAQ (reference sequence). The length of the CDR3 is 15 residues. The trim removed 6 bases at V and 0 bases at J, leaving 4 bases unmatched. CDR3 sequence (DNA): TGTGCCAGCAGACAACAGGGGGGCTCCTACAATGAGCAGTTCTTC. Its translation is CASRQQGGSYNEQFF.

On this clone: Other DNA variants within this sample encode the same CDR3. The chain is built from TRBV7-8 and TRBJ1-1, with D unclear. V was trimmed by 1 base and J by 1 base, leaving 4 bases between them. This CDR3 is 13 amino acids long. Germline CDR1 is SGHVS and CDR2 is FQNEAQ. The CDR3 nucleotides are TGTGCCAGCAGCTTAGGGAGGAACACTGAAGCTTTCTTT. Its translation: CASSLGRNTEAFF.

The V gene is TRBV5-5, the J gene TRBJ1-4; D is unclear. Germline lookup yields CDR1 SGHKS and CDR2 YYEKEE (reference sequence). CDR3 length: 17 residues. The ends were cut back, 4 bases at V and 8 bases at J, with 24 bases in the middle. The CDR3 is CASSAGPSGGVSEKLFF. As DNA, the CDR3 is TGTGCCAGCAGCGCCGGGCCAAGTGGAGGAGTTAGCGAAAAACTGTTTTTT. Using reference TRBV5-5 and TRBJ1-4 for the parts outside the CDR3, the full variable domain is DAGVTQSPTHLIKTRGQQVTLRCSPISGHKSVSWYQQVLGQGPQFIFQYYEKEERGRGNFPDRFSARQFPNYSSELNVNALLLGDSALYLCASSAGPSGGVSEKLFFGSGTQLSVL.

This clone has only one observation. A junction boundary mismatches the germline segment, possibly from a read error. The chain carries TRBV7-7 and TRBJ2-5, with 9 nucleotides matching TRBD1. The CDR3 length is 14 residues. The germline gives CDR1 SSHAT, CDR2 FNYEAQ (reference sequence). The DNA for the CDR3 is TGTGCTAGCAGCTTAGGACAGGGGAGCGAGACCCAGTACTTC. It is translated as CASSLGQGSETQYF.

The CDR3 DNA follows: TGTGCCAGCCTGAAGACTAGACAGGGGGCAGAGCGGGGCTACACCTTC. Its translation: CASLKTRQGAERGYTF. The J gene is TRBJ1-2, the V gene TRBV14; 10 bases are a match to TRBD1. V was pared by 8 bases and J by 8 bases, with 17 bases of the junction left unmatched. Per the germline V gene, CDR1 is SGHDN and CDR2 is FVKESK. The CDR3 is 16 amino acids. Filled out from reference TRBV14 and TRBJ1-2, the complete variable domain reads EAGVTQFPSHSVIEKGQTVTLRCDPISGHDNLYWYRRVMGKEIKFLLHFVKESKQDESGMPNNRFLAERTGGTYSTLKVQPAELEDSGVYFCASLKTRQGAERGYTFGSGTRLTVV.

The CDR3 loop is CAWSIQGPVRNQPQHF. The CDR3 nucleotides are TGTGCCTGGAGTATTCAGGGCCCAGTAAGGAATCAGCCCCAGCATTTT. The chain joins TRBV30 to TRBJ1-5; TRBD1 is a possible D gene (5 bases). CDR3 length equals 16 residues. With 2 bases removed from V and 4 bases from J, the gap between germline ends came to 18 bases. CDR1 and CDR2 (germline): GTSNPN, SVGIG (reference sequence).

The DNA of the CDR3 is TGTGCCAGCAGTTACTCGATGGGGGAGGACGAGCAGTACTTC. It translates to CASSYSMGEDEQYF. The chain recombines TRBV6-6 with TRBJ2-5, with D perhaps matching TRBD2 (6 bases). The J call is doubtful: the DNA matches TRBJ2-7 better. The CDR3 is 14 amino acids. Germline values: CDR1 MNHNY, CDR2 SVGAGI (reference sequence).

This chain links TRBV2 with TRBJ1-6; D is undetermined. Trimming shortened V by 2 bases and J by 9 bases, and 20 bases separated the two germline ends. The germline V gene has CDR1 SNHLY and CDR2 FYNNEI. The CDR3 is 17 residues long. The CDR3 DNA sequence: TGTGCCAGCAGTGAACGGGAGACGGCGGCAATTAGTTCACCCCTCCACTTT. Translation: CASSERETAAISSPLHF.

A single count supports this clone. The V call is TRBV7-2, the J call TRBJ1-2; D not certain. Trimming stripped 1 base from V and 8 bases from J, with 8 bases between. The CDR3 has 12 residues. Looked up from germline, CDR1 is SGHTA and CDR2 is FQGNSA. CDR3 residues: CASSLVEGGYTF. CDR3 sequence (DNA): TGTGCCAGCAGCTTAGTTGAGGGAGGCTACACCTTC.